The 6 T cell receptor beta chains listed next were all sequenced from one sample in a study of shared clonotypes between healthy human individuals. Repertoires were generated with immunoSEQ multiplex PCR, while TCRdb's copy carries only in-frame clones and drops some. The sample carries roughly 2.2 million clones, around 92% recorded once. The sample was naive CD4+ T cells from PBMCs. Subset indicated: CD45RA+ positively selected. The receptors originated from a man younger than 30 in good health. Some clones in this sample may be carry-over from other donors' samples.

Here the CDR3 reads CASSPRRDRGIEAFF. Written as DNA, the CDR3 is TGTGCCAGCAGTCCCCGTCGGGACAGGGGGATTGAAGCTTTCTTT. The V and J genes are TRBV28 and TRBJ1-1; 11 positions match TRBD1. J gave up 7 bases and V 5 bases, and 9 bases lay outside the gene matches. Germline V gene sequence: CDR1 MDHEN, CDR2 SYDVKM. This CDR3 region has 15 residues.

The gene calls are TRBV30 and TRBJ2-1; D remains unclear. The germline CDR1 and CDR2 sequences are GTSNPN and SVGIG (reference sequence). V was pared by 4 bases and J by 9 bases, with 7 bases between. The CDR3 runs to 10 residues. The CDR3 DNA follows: TGTGCCTGGAAGATATCTGAGCAGTTCTTC. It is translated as CAWKISEQFF.

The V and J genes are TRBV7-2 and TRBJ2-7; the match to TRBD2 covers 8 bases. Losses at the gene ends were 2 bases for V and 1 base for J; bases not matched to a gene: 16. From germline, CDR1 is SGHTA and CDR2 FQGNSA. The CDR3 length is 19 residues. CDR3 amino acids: CASSLSAASGRPMSYEQYF. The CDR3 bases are TGTGCCAGCAGCTTATCCGCGGCTAGCGGGCGCCCGATGTCCTACGAGCAGTACTTC.

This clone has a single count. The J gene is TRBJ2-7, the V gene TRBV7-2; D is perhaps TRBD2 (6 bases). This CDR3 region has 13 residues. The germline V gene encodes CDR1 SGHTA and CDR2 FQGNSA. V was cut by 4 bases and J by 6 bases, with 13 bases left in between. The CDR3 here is CASSSSRDFEQYF. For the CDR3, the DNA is TGTGCCAGCAGCTCCTCTAGGGACTTCGAGCAGTACTTC.

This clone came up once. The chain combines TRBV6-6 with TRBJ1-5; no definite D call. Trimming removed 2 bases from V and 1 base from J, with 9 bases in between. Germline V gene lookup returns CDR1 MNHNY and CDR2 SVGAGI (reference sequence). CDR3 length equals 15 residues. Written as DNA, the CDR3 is TGTGCCAGCAGTTACCTTGGACTCAGCAATCAGCCCCAGCATTTT. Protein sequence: CASSYLGLSNQPQHF.

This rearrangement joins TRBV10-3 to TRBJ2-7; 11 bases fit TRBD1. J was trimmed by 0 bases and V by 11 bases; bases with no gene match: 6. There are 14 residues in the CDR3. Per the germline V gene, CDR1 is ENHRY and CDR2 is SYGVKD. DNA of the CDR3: TGTGCCGCTTCCGGACAGGGGGCCTCCTACGAGCAGTACTTC. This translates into CAASGQGASYEQYF.